A single sample is the source of the 24 T cell receptor beta chains below, sequenced in a study of T cell changes during pregnancy in multiple sclerosis. Method: immunoSEQ multiplex PCR; TCRdb's copy keeps in-frame clones and lacks some. The sample has about 55,000 clones; approximately 94% are singletons. The sequences come from CD8+ T cells from peripheral blood mononuclear cells, collected in the third trimester of pregnancy. Source of these receptors: a female donor with multiple sclerosis, enrolled in a pregnancy study.

The J gene is TRBJ2-5, the V gene TRBV2; D possibly corresponds to TRBD2 (6 bases). The germline V gene has CDR1 SNHLY and CDR2 FYNNEI. The CDR3 runs 11 residues. V lost 11 bases and J 4 bases, leaving 11 bases between the germline ends. The CDR3 reads CASTGGETQYF. The CDR3 DNA is TGTGCCTCTACCGGGGGAGAGACCCAGTACTTC.

This sequence joins TRBV5-6 and TRBJ2-7, with 7 nucleotides matching TRBD1. J gave up 5 bases and V 6 bases, and 8 bases lay outside the gene matches. Looked up from germline, CDR1 is SGHDT and CDR2 is YYEEEE. The CDR3 loop spans 13 amino acids. CDR3 protein: CASIGQGDNEQYF. The CDR3, as DNA: TGTGCCAGCATCGGCCAGGGGGACAACGAGCAGTACTTC.

CDR3: CASSYQGSTYEQYF. CDR3 coding DNA: TGTGCCAGCAGTTACCAGGGGAGTACCTACGAGCAGTACTTC. This sequence joins TRBV6-5 and TRBJ2-7; tentative D call: TRBD1 (6 bases). Germline V gene lookup returns CDR1 MNHEY and CDR2 SVGAGI. The CDR3 spans 14 residues. Trimming stripped 2 bases from V and 2 bases from J, with 10 bases between.

The CDR3 bases are TGTGCCAGCTCCGGACAGGGCGGAGGGGAGCAGTACTTC. Translating gives CASSGQGGGEQYF. The V gene is TRBV6-5, the J gene TRBJ2-7; 8 nucleotides agree with TRBD1. Germline CDR1 MNHEY, CDR2 SVGAGI. J gave up 7 bases and V 8 bases, and 10 bases lay outside the gene matches. The CDR3 contains 13 residues.

V usage is TRBV5-4 and J usage is TRBJ2-5, with D perhaps TRBD1 (5 bases). Germline loops: CDR1 SGHNT, CDR2 YYREEE (reference sequence). The CDR3 contains 12 residues. The V gene lost 0 bases and the J gene lost 5 bases, with 5 bases spanning the gap. Written as DNA, the CDR3 is TGTGCCAGCAGCTTGGAGGGGGAGACCCAGTACTTC. This encodes CASSLEGETQYF.

CDR3 nucleotides: TGTGCCAGCAGCCAAGATCGAGGCCTAGCGGGAGTAGGATGGGAAGAGACCCAGTACTTC. Its translation: CASSQDRGLAGVGWEETQYF. The J gene is TRBJ2-5, the V gene TRBV4-2; 10 bases agree with TRBD2. This CDR3 region has 20 residues. Trimming cost V 0 bases and J 3 bases; bases outside gene matches: 16. The germline V gene has CDR1 LGHNA and CDR2 YNFKEQ.

The chain couples TRBV9 to TRBJ2-1; 7 bases line up with TRBD2. Germline CDR1 is SGDLS and CDR2 is YYNGEE. The CDR3 is 15 residues long. The ends lost 0 bases at V and 7 bases at J; junction bases unmatched: 7. CDR3 region: CASSVGAGVYNEQFF. CDR3 bases: TGTGCCAGCAGCGTAGGGGCGGGAGTATATAATGAGCAGTTCTTC.

This chain uses TRBV4-3 with TRBJ2-5; 9 positions match TRBD2. Germline CDR1 LGHNA, CDR2 YSLEER. CDR3 length equals 16 residues. With V trimmed by 1 base and J by 5 bases, 8 bases remained unmatched. The CDR3 DNA reads as TGCGCCAGCAGCCAAGTGTTAGCGGGAGAGGGGGAGACCCAGTACTTC. It codes for CASSQVLAGEGETQYF.

This chain uses TRBV13 with TRBJ2-1; no clear D gene. Trimming removed 2 bases from V and 8 bases from J, with 4 bases in between. Germline assignment: CDR1 PRHDT and CDR2 FYEKMQ (reference sequence). This CDR3 is built from 11 residues. CDR3 sequence (DNA): TGTGCCAGCAGCTTATCGGATGAGCAGTTCTTC. This sequence encodes CASSLSDEQFF.

The chain is built from TRBV5-6 and TRBJ2-5; a possible D gene is TRBD2 (6 bases). The tail of the sequence fits TRBJ2-7 better, so the J call may be wrong. In germline, CDR1 is SGHDT, CDR2 YYEEEE. This CDR3 region has 13 residues. The CDR3 protein is CASSFQDYYEQYF. The CDR3 DNA reads as TGTGCCAGCAGCTTCCAGGACTATTACGAGCAGTACTTC.

The rearrangement joins TRBV7-9 to TRBJ1-4; D is unresolved. Germline CDR1 SEHNR, CDR2 FQNEAQ (reference sequence). V lost 5 bases and J lost 8, with 15 bases in between. The CDR3 loop spans 14 amino acids. The CDR3 here is CASSGKTPTEKLFF. In nucleotides, the CDR3 is TGTGCCAGCAGCGGCAAAACACCAACCGAAAAACTGTTTTTT.

The chain is built from TRBV4-3 and TRBJ2-2; TRBD2 matches 11 bases. V dropped 0 bases and J dropped 1; count of bases not matched to a gene: 13. CDR3 length: 21 amino acids. Germline CDR1 reads LGHNA; CDR2 reads YSLEER. This chain's CDR3 is CASSQDDWTSGHSRNTGELFF. The CDR3 nucleotides are TGCGCCAGCAGCCAAGATGATTGGACTAGCGGGCACTCCCGGAACACCGGGGAGCTGTTTTTT.

This clone has just one count. The DNA for the CDR3 is TGCGCCAGCAGCTTATCCAGGTCTAAGGGGAATGAAAAACTGTTTTTT. Its protein is CASSLSRSKGNEKLFF. The V gene is TRBV5-1, the J gene TRBJ1-4, with D perhaps matching TRBD1 (5 bases). CDR1 and CDR2 from the germline V gene are SGHRS and YFSETQ. The CDR3 is made up of 16 amino acids. V was shortened by 2 bases and J by 5 bases, with 16 bases between the two germline ends.

The rearrangement uses TRBV7-4 and TRBJ2-1; 16 nucleotides agree with TRBD2. The CDR3 loop spans 20 amino acids. V trimming: 8 bases; J trimming: 0 bases; junction bases outside the gene matches: 13. CDR1 is SGHVT and CDR2 is SQSDAQ in the germline V gene. CDR3 protein: CASCHPPGLAGGSSYNEQFF. The CDR3 nucleotides read TGTGCCAGCTGCCACCCGCCGGGACTAGCGGGAGGGAGCTCCTACAATGAGCAGTTCTTC. The whole variable domain, remainder taken from reference TRBV7-4 and TRBJ2-1, is GAGVSQSPRYKVAKRGRDVALRCDSISGHVTLYWYRQTLGQGSEVLTYSQSDAQRDKSGRPSGRFSAERPERSVSTLKIQRTEQGDSAVYLCASCHPPGLAGGSSYNEQFFGPGTRLTVL.

The rearrangement uses TRBV4-1 and TRBJ1-1; 11 bases align to TRBD1. This CDR3 contains 17 residues. Germline V gene lookup returns CDR1 MGHRA and CDR2 YSYEKL. The J segment lost 1 base and the V segment lost 4 bases, leaving 8 bases of the junction unmatched. CDR3 amino acids: CASSRIGQGAGNTEAFF. In DNA form, the CDR3 reads TGCGCCAGCAGCCGAATAGGACAGGGGGCAGGGAACACTGAAGCTTTCTTT.

This chain joins TRBV27 and TRBJ2-7; no clear D. The CDR3 consists of 13 residues. Germline assignment: CDR1 MNHEY and CDR2 SMNVEV (reference sequence). Trimming stripped 0 bases from V and 2 bases from J, with 5 bases between. The CDR3 loop is CASSLSPAYEQYF. The CDR3 coding sequence is TGTGCCAGCAGTTTATCCCCGGCCTACGAGCAGTACTTC.

This sequence joins TRBV11-2 and TRBJ2-1; D is unclear. The germline V and J ends were trimmed by 1 base and 4 bases, with 5 bases remaining between them. The CDR3 runs to 13 residues. CDR1 SGHAT and CDR2 FQNNGV come from the germline V gene. CDR3 sequence: CASSLVIYNEQFF. In DNA form, the CDR3 reads TGTGCCAGCAGCTTAGTCATTTACAATGAGCAGTTCTTC.

Worth noting for this clone: Other nucleotide sequences in the sample specify the same CDR3. The chain combines TRBV5-6 with TRBJ2-5, with D hard to call. V was cut by 0 bases and J by 5 bases, with 5 bases left in between. Germline-derived CDR1 and CDR2 are SGHDT and YYEEEE. The CDR3 is made up of 12 amino acids. The CDR3 spells CASSLGLETQYF. In DNA, the CDR3 is TGTGCCAGCAGCTTGGGGCTCGAGACCCAGTACTTC.

CDR3 in DNA: TGTGCCAGCCGACTGGCGGAGGCCTACAATGAGCAGTTCTTC. It codes for CASRLAEAYNEQFF. The genes are TRBV11-2 and TRBJ2-1; a weak D match, TRBD2 (5 bases). CDR3 length equals 14 residues. V lost 8 bases and J lost 2, with 13 bases in between. Germline V gives CDR1 SGHAT, CDR2 FQNNGV.

The chain has TRBV4-1 and TRBJ2-7; 9 bases agree with TRBD2. The V segment lost 4 bases and the J segment 0 bases; nucleotides outside the gene matches: 4. There are 15 residues in the CDR3. Per the germline V gene, CDR1 is MGHRA and CDR2 is YSYEKL. The CDR3 protein is CASSLTSGSSYEQYF. CDR3 DNA: TGCGCCAGCAGCCTGACTAGCGGAAGCTCCTACGAGCAGTACTTC.

The J gene is TRBJ2-1, the V gene TRBV4-1; the match to TRBD2 covers 9 bases. The J segment lost 4 bases and the V segment lost 4 bases, leaving 11 bases of the junction unmatched. Germline assignment: CDR1 MGHRA and CDR2 YSYEKL. This CDR3 spans 17 amino acids. CDR3: CASSPEGVAGVYNEQFF. The CDR3 DNA is TGCGCCAGCAGCCCCGAGGGGGTAGCGGGGGTATACAATGAGCAGTTCTTC.

The rearrangement uses TRBV19 and TRBJ1-2, with TRBD1 matching 7 bases. V was clipped by 5 bases and J by 3 bases; unmatched bases: 15. This CDR3 spans 17 amino acids. Per germline, CDR1 LNHDA and CDR2 SQIVND (reference sequence). The CDR3 region has the DNA TGTGCCAGTAGTCCCTCTCGCCGTAGGGACAGACACTATGGCTACACCTTC. Translated: CASSPSRRRDRHYGYTF.

This clone has a handful of counts. V gene TRBV4-2 combines with J gene TRBJ1-1; 9 bases are shared with TRBD1. Germline-derived CDR1 and CDR2 are LGHNA and YNFKEQ. V was clipped by 2 bases and J by 4 bases; unmatched bases: 2. This CDR3 region has 14 residues. This chain's CDR3 is CASSQTGGGTEAFF. Written as DNA, the CDR3 is TGTGCCAGCAGCCAAACAGGGGGCGGCACTGAAGCTTTCTTT.

Written as DNA, the CDR3 is TGTGCCAGCAGTTACTCGAGAGGACCGGGGGGCTACACCTTC. Encoded protein: CASSYSRGPGGYTF. The rearrangement joins TRBV6-5 to TRBJ1-2; D unclear. The V end lost 0 bases, the J end lost 8 bases, and 13 bases lay between the germline ends. Looked up from germline, CDR1 is MNHEY and CDR2 is SVGAGI. The CDR3 loop spans 14 amino acids.